These 15 T cell receptor beta chains were all obtained from the same sample, sequenced in a study of PD-L1 blockade in urothelial cancer. Time point of the sample: pretreatment peripheral blood. The method was immunoSEQ multiplex PCR; TCRdb's version includes in-frame clones alone and lacks a portion of them. Of about 95,000 clones in the sample, roughly 84% were seen once. The specimen was PBMCs, collected around atezolizumab (anti-PD-L1) treatment. The receptors come from a man aged 60 to 75 with urothelial cancer.

This chain links TRBV7-8 with TRBJ1-2, with D possibly TRBD1 on 5 matching bases. Trimming pared 1 base from V and 4 bases from J, leaving 7 bases between. Germline V gene data show CDR1 as SGHVS and CDR2 as FQNEAQ. This CDR3 contains 13 residues. The CDR3 protein is CASSLGTSYGYTF. Written as DNA, the CDR3 is TGTGCCAGCAGCTTAGGGACAAGCTATGGCTACACCTTC.

This clone came up once. CDR3 DNA sequence: TGTGCCAGCAGTCCTACAGGGGAAGTGCAGCCCCAGCATTTT. The encoded protein is CASSPTGEVQPQHF. This rearrangement joins TRBV28 to TRBJ1-5, with 7 bases matching TRBD1. The germline CDR1 and CDR2 sequences are MDHEN and SYDVKM. The CDR3 sequence is 14 residues long. The junction had 8 bases not matched to a gene; V was cut back by 5 bases and J by 7 bases.

J is TRBJ2-5 and V is TRBV9; 10 bases fit TRBD2. J gave up 5 bases and V 0 bases, and 13 bases lay outside the gene matches. The V gene's germline CDR1 is SGDLS and CDR2 YYNGEE. The CDR3 has 18 amino acids. CDR3 sequence: CASSVEASGGPTHETQYF. The CDR3 DNA follows: TGTGCCAGCAGCGTAGAAGCTAGCGGGGGCCCCACCCACGAGACCCAGTACTTC. Full variable domain (outside the CDR3, taken from reference TRBV9 and TRBJ2-5): DSGVTQTPKHLITATGQRVTLRCSPRSGDLSVYWYQQSLDQGLQFLIQYYNGEERAKGNILERFSAQQFPDLHSELNLSSLELGDSALYFCASSVEASGGPTHETQYFGPGTRLLVL.

The V call is TRBV2, the J call TRBJ1-1, with D possibly being TRBD1 (5 bases). The CDR3 runs to 14 residues. V was pared by 6 bases and J by 0 bases, with 11 bases between. Germline V gives CDR1 SNHLY, CDR2 FYNNEI. The DNA of the CDR3 is TGTGCCAGCAGACCCAGGGTCATGAACACTGAAGCTTTCTTT. Protein: CASRPRVMNTEAFF.

The chain joins TRBV10-1 to TRBJ2-3; D gene unclear. V was cut by 4 bases and J by 5 bases, with 10 bases left in between. The CDR3 contains 13 residues. The germline gives CDR1 WNHNN, CDR2 SYGVQD (reference sequence). Written as DNA, the CDR3 is TGCGCCAGCAGTGGGTCTGGGCGAGATACGCAGTATTTT. Its protein is CASSGSGRDTQYF.

J is TRBJ2-7 and V is TRBV10-3, with TRBD2 matching over 8 bases. Trimming at V came to 4 bases and at J to 2 bases, leaving 13 bases not matched to a gene. Per the germline V gene, CDR1 is ENHRY and CDR2 is SYGVKD. The CDR3 extends over 17 amino acids. The CDR3 sequence is CAISGTSGRVGAYEQYF. DNA of the CDR3: TGTGCCATCAGTGGAACTAGCGGTCGGGTTGGGGCCTACGAGCAGTACTTC.

The chain links TRBV4-1 to TRBJ1-6; D gene ambiguous. Deletions cut 0 bases from V and 6 bases from J, with 18 bases between. The CDR3 extends over 18 amino acids. Germline CDR1 MGHRA, CDR2 YSYEKL. CDR3 amino acids: CASSQDSLRPGLNSPLHF. The DNA of the CDR3 is TGCGCCAGCAGCCAAGATAGTCTAAGGCCAGGACTTAATTCACCCCTCCACTTT.

This chain uses TRBV11-3 with TRBJ1-1; possible D gene TRBD1, 6 bases. Trimming shortened V by 2 bases and J by 5 bases, and 9 bases separated the two germline ends. This CDR3 comprises 13 residues. Germline V gene lookup returns CDR1 SGHNT and CDR2 YENEEA. CDR3: CASSLLRGTEAFF. The CDR3 DNA sequence: TGTGCCAGCAGCTTACTTAGGGGGACTGAAGCTTTCTTT.

The V and J genes are TRBV11-2 and TRBJ2-7; TRBD2 matches at 7 bases. V lost 1 base to trimming and J lost 6 bases; unmatched junction nucleotides: 6. This CDR3 is 14 amino acids long. Per the germline V gene, CDR1 is SGHAT and CDR2 is FQNNGV. CDR3 coding DNA: TGTGCCAGCAGCTTAGTTTTACGGGGGGTCGAGCAGTACTTC. Its translation: CASSLVLRGVEQYF.

The V and J genes are TRBV28 and TRBJ2-7; D gene ambiguous. Between the trimmed V and J ends, which lost 9 bases and 0 bases, there was a span of 12 bases. The CDR3 is 13 amino acids. CDR1 is MDHEN and CDR2 is SYDVKM in the germline V gene. CDR3 DNA: TGTGCCAGTGCCTCTGTGAGCTCCTACGAGCAGTACTTC. Its protein is CASASVSSYEQYF.

The chain employs TRBV5-1 and TRBJ2-1, with D perhaps TRBD1 (6 bases). Germline V gene data show CDR1 as SGHRS and CDR2 as YFSETQ. CDR3 length equals 15 residues. V shed 5 bases and J shed 8 bases, with 20 bases lying between them. The CDR3 reads CASSPVAGVGDEQFF. The CDR3 region has the DNA TGCGCCAGCAGTCCAGTTGCAGGGGTGGGCGATGAGCAGTTCTTC.

The rearrangement joins TRBV6-5 to TRBJ2-7; 7 positions match TRBD1. Germline CDR1 and CDR2: MNHEY and SVGAGI. V lost 6 bases to trimming and J lost 2 bases; unmatched junction nucleotides: 7. The CDR3 sequence is 14 residues long. For the CDR3, the DNA is TGTGCCAGCAGGAGAGACAGGGATCCCTACGAGCAGTACTTC. The encoded protein is CASRRDRDPYEQYF.

The CDR3 DNA is TGCGCCAGCCACCGGGGGGGGCTAGAAGGCTACACCTTC. Protein: CASHRGGLEGYTF. The gene calls are TRBV5-1 and TRBJ1-2; TRBD1 might be the D (6 bases). CDR3 length equals 13 residues. V gave up 7 bases and J gave up 8 bases, with 18 bases separating them. The germline gives CDR1 SGHRS, CDR2 YFSETQ.

The V and J genes are TRBV4-2 and TRBJ1-5; 8 positions agree with TRBD1. The ends lost 0 bases at V and 7 bases at J; junction bases unmatched: 8. The germline CDR1 and CDR2 sequences are LGHNA and YNFKEQ. The CDR3 contains 16 residues. The CDR3 DNA reads as TGTGCCAGCAGCCAAGAGGGGACAGGTCCGGGACAGCCCCAGCATTTT. Translation gives CASSQEGTGPGQPQHF.

The chain joins TRBV27 to TRBJ1-2; TRBD1 aligns across 9 bases. The ends lost 4 bases at V and 5 bases at J; junction bases unmatched: 5. The CDR3 contains 14 residues. Germline V gives CDR1 MNHEY, CDR2 SMNVEV (reference sequence). CDR3 bases: TGTGCCAGCAGTTCGGGACAGGGCATATATGGCTACACCTTC. Protein sequence: CASSSGQGIYGYTF.